Here is one T cell receptor beta chain with its context. Its antigen is not identified. Germline and junction disagree at one end, which may indicate a read error. Time point in this sample: before preoperative PTX-NDP chemotherapy. Paclitaxel-nedaplatin chemotherapy was given to patients ahead of their surgery. The data belong to a study of esophageal squamous cell carcinoma under preoperative chemotherapy. General observations from the study: Abundant clones tended to shrink rather than expand after paclitaxel-nedaplatin. After treatment, tumor-infiltrating lymphocytes apparently came partly from blood T cells. Tumor-infiltrating lymphocytes showed no significant post-chemotherapy TCR diversity increase, unlike peripheral T cells.

TCRdb re-called the PCR reads with MiXCR, one entry per CDR3 protein. This table has roughly 15,000 distinct CDR3 sequences, roughly 60% appearing once. CDR3 size: 14 residues. Germline CDR1 reads WNHNN; CDR2 reads SYGVQD (reference sequence). The specimen was collected from a patient given preoperative chemotherapy. This receptor was taken from a human donor with esophageal squamous cell carcinoma. The donor label of this sample is uncertain. V usage is TRBV10-1 and J usage is TRBJ2-1; 8 positions match TRBD2. This chain's CDR3 is CASNESRRGGEQFF. The CDR3 DNA follows: TGCGCCAGCAATGAGTCGAGACGCGGGGGGGAGCAGTTCTTC.